Following are 9 T cell receptor beta chains from one sample sequenced in a study of beta chain features in type 1 diabetes (dated by TCRdb to between 2017 and 2018). On the study overall, not on this receptor specifically: A moderate but significant shortening of TCRB CDR3 length was observed in type 1 diabetes patients in all four CD4+ subsets.

Library preparation was by the immunoSEQ multiplex PCR assay. The entire amount of isolated RNA was reverse transcribed using the High Capacity cDNA Reverse Transcription Kit, so the sequenced TCRB transcripts were expressed ones. TCRdb re-hosts the immuneACCESS table, in-frame sequences only. Its copies lack some clones; in the studies checked, an unresolved V gene accounts for under half of them, and the cause for the rest is not known. For this sample there are some 170,000 clones; over 55% appear just once. The top ten hold about 0.091% of the sample. No antigen has been assigned to these receptors. Material for sequencing was naive CD4+ T cells from blood. The label giving this sample's cell subset or site can be read as: true naive CD4+ T cells. These receptors came from a man aged 25-45 years with type 1 diabetes.

This rearrangement joins TRBV7-2 to TRBJ2-3; D tentatively fits TRBD1 or TRBD2 (6 bases each). Trimming took off 7 bases at V and 4 bases at J, with 15 bases between the two ends. This CDR3 is 14 amino acids long. In germline, CDR1 is SGHTA, CDR2 FQGNSA. CDR3 sequence: CASTPGGRSDTQYF. The CDR3 nucleotides are TGTGCCAGCACCCCCGGGGGCAGGTCAGATACGCAGTATTTT.

Remarks on this clone: Other DNA sequences of this sample code for an identical CDR3. J is TRBJ2-3 and V is TRBV7-2, with D unclear. The CDR3 is 14 amino acids. Germline-derived CDR1 and CDR2 are SGHTA and FQGNSA. Trimming removed 5 bases from V and 3 bases from J, with 12 bases in between. The CDR3 DNA reads TGTGCCAGCAGCCTTGGAGTTTCGACAGATACGCAGTATTTT. Its protein product is CASSLGVSTDTQYF.

This clone was counted once. The chain combines TRBV19 with TRBJ1-2; no definite D call. Trimming cost V 4 bases and J 3 bases, with 15 bases left between them. Germline CDR1 reads LNHDA; CDR2 reads SQIVND (reference sequence). The CDR3 length is 15 residues. As DNA, the CDR3 is TGTGCCAGTAGTAGGTCGAGCGGCAACTACTATGGCTACACCTTC. Encoded protein: CASSRSSGNYYGYTF. Variable domain in full (rest from reference TRBV19 and TRBJ1-2): DGGITQSPKYLFRKEGQNVTLSCEQNLNHDAMYWYRQDPGQGLRLIYYSQIVNDFQKGDIAEGYSVSREKKESFPLTVTSAQKNPTAFYLCASSRSSGNYYGYTFGSGTRLTVV.

This chain uses TRBV14 with TRBJ2-4; D uncertain. This CDR3 has 13 amino acids. V was shortened by 0 bases and J by 4 bases, with 4 bases between the two germline ends. Germline CDR1 SGHDN, CDR2 FVKESK. In DNA form, the CDR3 reads TGTGCCAGCAGCCAAGACTGGAAAAACATTCAGTACTTC. Protein product: CASSQDWKNIQYF.

The gene calls are TRBV4-3 and TRBJ1-4; 7 bases agree with TRBD1. This CDR3 region has 16 residues. V shed 1 base and J 2 bases; nucleotides not matched to a gene: 4. From germline, CDR1 is LGHNA and CDR2 YSLEER. CDR3 DNA sequence: TGCGCCAGCAGCCAAGCAAGGGGGCAGACTAATGAAAAACTGTTTTTT. Its protein is CASSQARGQTNEKLFF.

The chain couples TRBV30 to TRBJ1-6; D is undetermined. The CDR3 spans 14 residues. V lost 2 bases, J lost 2 bases, and 7 bases lay in between. The germline gives CDR1 GTSNPN, CDR2 SVGIG (reference sequence). As DNA, the CDR3 is TGTGCCTGGAGTCCCGGACCCTATAATTCACCCCTCCACTTT. Encoded protein: CAWSPGPYNSPLHF.

J is TRBJ2-3 and V is TRBV5-4; D possibly corresponds to TRBD1 (6 bases). This CDR3 is 14 amino acids long. Germline V lookup: CDR1 SGHNT, CDR2 YYREEE (reference sequence). V lost 5 bases to trimming and J lost 0 bases, with 10 bases between them. Here the CDR3 DNA reads TGTGCCAGCAGGGGTACAGGGAGCACAGATACGCAGTATTTT. Encoded protein: CASRGTGSTDTQYF.

The chain carries TRBV7-6 and TRBJ2-1, with D perhaps being TRBD1 or TRBD2 (5 bases each). The CDR3 spans 16 residues. Germline CDR1 reads SGHVS; CDR2 reads FNYEAQ. Deletions cut 4 bases from V and 0 bases from J, with 13 bases between. In DNA, the CDR3 is TGTGCCAGCAGCTCTTTGGGGGTGAGCTCCTACAATGAGCAGTTCTTC. Amino acid sequence: CASSSLGVSSYNEQFF.

The chain employs TRBV20-1 and TRBJ2-1, with 7 bases identical to TRBD1. CDR3 size: 11 residues. J gave up 15 bases and V 1 base, and 6 bases lay outside the gene matches. Per the germline V gene, CDR1 is DFQATT and CDR2 is SNEGSKA (reference sequence). This chain's CDR3 is CSARVTGVWFF. CDR3 nucleotides: TGCAGTGCTAGAGTTACAGGGGTTTGGTTCTTC.